This T cell receptor beta chain stems from a study of T-cell memory formation after mild COVID-19. Trimming cost V 4 bases and J 4 bases, with 8 bases left between them. The CDR3 has 12 residues. CDR1 and CDR2 from the germline V gene are ENHRY and SYGVKD. TCRdb reprocessed the 5' RACE reads via MiXCR and lists one record per CDR3 protein. The data contain about 560,000 distinct CDR3 sequences, roughly 20% of them singletons. Sequences were obtained from PBMCs or a T cell subset sorted from them (not recorded which). The chain uses TRBV10-3 and TRBJ2-7; D gene ambiguous. This receptor was taken from an adult woman who had mild COVID-19 (a few samples of this study predate the infection). Cell type and time point are not known. The DNA for the CDR3 is TGTGCCATCAGTGGAGACGGTTACGAGCAGTACTTC. This codes for CAISGDGYEQYF.